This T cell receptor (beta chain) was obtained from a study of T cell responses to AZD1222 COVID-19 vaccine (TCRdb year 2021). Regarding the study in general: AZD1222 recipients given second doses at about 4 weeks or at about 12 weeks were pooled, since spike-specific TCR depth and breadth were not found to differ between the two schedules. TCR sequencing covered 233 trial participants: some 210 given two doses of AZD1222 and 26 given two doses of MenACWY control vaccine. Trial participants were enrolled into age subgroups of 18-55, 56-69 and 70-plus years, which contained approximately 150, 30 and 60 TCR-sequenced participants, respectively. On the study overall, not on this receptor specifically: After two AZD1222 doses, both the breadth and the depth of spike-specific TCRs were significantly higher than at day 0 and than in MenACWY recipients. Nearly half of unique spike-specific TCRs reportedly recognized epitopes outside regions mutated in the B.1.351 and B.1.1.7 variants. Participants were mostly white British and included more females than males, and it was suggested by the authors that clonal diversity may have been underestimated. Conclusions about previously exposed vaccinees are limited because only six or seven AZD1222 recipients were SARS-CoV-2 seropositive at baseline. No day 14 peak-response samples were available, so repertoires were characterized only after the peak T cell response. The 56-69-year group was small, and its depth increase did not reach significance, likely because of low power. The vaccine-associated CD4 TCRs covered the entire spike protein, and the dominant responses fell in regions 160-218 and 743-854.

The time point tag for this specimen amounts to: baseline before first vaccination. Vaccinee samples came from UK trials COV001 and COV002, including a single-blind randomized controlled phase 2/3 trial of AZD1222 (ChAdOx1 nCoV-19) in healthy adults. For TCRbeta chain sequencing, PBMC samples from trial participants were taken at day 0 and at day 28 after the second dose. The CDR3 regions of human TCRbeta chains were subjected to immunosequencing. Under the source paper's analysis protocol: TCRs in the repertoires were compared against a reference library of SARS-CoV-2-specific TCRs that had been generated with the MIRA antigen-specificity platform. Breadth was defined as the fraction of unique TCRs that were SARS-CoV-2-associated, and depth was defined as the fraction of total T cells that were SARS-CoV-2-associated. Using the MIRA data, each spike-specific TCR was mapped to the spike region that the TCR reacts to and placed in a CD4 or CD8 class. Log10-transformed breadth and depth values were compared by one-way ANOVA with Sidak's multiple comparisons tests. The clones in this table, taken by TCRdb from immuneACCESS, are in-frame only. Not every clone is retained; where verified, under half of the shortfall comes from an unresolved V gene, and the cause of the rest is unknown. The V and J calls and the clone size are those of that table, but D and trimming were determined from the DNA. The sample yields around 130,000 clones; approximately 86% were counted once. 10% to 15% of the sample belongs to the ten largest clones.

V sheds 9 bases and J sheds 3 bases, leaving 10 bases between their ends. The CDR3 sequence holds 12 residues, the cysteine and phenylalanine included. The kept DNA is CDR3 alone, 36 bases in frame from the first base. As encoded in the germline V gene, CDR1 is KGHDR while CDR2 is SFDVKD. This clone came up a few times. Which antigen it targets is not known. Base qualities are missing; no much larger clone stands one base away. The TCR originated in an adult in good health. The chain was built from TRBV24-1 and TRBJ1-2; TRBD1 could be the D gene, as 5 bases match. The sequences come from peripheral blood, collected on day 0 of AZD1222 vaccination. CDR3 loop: CATSDSHYGYTF. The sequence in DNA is TGTGCCACCTCCGACAGCCACTATGGCTACACCTTC.